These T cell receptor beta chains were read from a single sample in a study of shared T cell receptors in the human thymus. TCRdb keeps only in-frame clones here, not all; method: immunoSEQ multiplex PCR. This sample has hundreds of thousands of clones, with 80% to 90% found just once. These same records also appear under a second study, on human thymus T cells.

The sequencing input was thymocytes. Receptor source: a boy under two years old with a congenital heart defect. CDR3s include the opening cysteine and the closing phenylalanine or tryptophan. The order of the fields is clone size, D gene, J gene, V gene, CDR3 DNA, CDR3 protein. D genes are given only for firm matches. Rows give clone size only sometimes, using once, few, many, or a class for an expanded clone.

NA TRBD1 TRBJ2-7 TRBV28 TGTGCCAGCAGTGTTCGGGACAGGACCTACGAGCAGTACTTC CASSVRDRTYEQYF
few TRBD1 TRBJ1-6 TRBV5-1 TGCGCCAGCAGCCGTCGGGGACAGATGAATAATTCACCCCTCCACTTT CASSRRGQMNNSPLHF
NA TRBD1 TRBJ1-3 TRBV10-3 TGTGCCATCAGTGAGCCGTTGGGGACAGCTTCTGGAAACACCATATATTTT CAISEPLGTASGNTIYF
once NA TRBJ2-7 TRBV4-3 TGCGCCAGCAGCCAAGATTTTCGGGAGTCGTGGGAGCAGTACTTC CASSQDFRESWEQYF
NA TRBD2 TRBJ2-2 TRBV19 TGTGCCAGCTCCACTAGCGGGGGGGCCACCGGGGAGCTGTTTTTT CASSTSGGATGELFF
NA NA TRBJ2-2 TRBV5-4 TGTGCCAGCAGTACAGGGATTAACACCGGGGAGCTGTTTTTT CASSTGINTGELFF
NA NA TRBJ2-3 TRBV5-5 TGTGCCAGCAGCTACCTTTGGCCAGAGGCAGCAGATACGCAGTATTTT CASSYLWPEAADTQYF
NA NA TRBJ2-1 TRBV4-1 TGCGCCAGCAGCCAAGCGGGGAGCTCCTACAATGAGCAGTTCTTC CASSQAGSSYNEQFF
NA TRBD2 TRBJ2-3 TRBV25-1 TGTGCCAGCAGTGATTTAGCGGGGGGGCACACAGATACGCAGTATTTT CASSDLAGGHTDTQYF
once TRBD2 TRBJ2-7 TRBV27 TGTGCCAGCGGGCGGGGGGGGTGGGAGCAGTACTTC CASGRGGWEQYF
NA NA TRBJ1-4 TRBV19 TGTGCCGTCTCGCAGGCAACTAATGAAAAACTGTTTTTT CAVSQATNEKLFF
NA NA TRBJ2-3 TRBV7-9 TGTGCCAGCAGCCCCAGCGGGAGCACAGATACGCAGTATTTT CASSPSGSTDTQYF
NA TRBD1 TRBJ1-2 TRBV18 TGTGCCAGCTCACCGCATCCGGGACAGGGACAGCTCATGGGAGGAGCGGTTTTAGGCTACACCTTC CASSPHPGQGQLMGGAVLGYTF
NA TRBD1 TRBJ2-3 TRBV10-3 TGTGCCATCAGACCGGGACAGGGGGTAGCAGATACGCAGTATTTT CAIRPGQGVADTQYF
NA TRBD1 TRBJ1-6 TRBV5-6 TGTGCCAGCAGCGCCGGGACAGGGAGCTCCTATAATTCCCCCCTCCACTTT CASSAGTGSSYNSPLHF
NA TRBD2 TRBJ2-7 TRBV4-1 TGCGCCAGCAGCCGGCGATGGACTAGCGGGGGGGACTACGAGCAGTACTTC CASSRRWTSGGDYEQYF
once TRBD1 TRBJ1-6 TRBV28 TGTGCCAGCAGTGGGACAGGGCCCCGCTATAATTCCCCCCTCCACTTT CASSGTGPRYNSPLHF
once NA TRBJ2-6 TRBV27 TGTGCCAGCAGTTTTAGCGGGGCCAACGTCCTGACTTTC CASSFSGANVLTF
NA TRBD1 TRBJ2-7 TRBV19 TGTGCCAGTATGGACAGGAGCTCCTACGAGCAGTACTTC CASMDRSSYEQYF
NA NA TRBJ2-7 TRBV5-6 TGTGCCAGCAGCTTGGCATCTGCCGGGGATTCCTACGAGCAGTACTTC CASSLASAGDSYEQYF
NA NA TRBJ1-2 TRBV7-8 TGTGCCAGCGGCACGAATGGCTACACCTTC CASGTNGYTF
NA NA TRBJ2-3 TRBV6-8 TGTGCCAGCAGGACAGGGAGGTGGGCAGATACGCAGTATTTT CASRTGRWADTQYF
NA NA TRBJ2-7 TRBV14 TGTGCCAGCAGCCAAGAAACCAGGTACTCCTACGAGCAGTACTTC CASSQETRYSYEQYF
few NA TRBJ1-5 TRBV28 TGTGCCAGCAGTTTAGGGAGGTTGGGCAATCAGCCCCAGCATTTT CASSLGRLGNQPQHF
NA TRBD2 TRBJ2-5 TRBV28 TGTGCCAGCCAGACTAGCGACCACCAAGAGACCCAGTACTTC CASQTSDHQETQYF
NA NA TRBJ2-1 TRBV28 TGTGCCAGCAGCCCAGGGGTCAATGAGCAGTTCTTC CASSPGVNEQFF
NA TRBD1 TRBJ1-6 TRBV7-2 TGTGCCAGCAGCCCAGGACAGGGAAGCTCCTATAATTCACCCCTCCACTTT CASSPGQGSSYNSPLHF
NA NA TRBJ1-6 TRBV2 TGTGCCAGCAGTGAATACCGGAGGGCGGGAAAAGGGGGGGGGACCTATAATTCACCCCTCCACTTT CASSEYRRAGKGGGTYNSPLHF
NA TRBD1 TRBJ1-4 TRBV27 TGTGCCAGCAGTCTTTCTTCGGACAGGGGTTTCGGAAAACTGTTTTTT CASSLSSDRGFGKLFF
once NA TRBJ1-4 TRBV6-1 TGTGCCAGCAGTGAACCCCCGAGGAATGAAAAACTGTTTTTT CASSEPPRNEKLFF
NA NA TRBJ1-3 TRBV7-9 TGTGCCAGCAGCCAAGTCACAGGGTATGGAAACACCATATATTTT CASSQVTGYGNTIYF
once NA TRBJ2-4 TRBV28 TGTGCCAGCAGTTTGACTTCCCGGGTAGACATTCAGTACTTC CASSLTSRVDIQYF
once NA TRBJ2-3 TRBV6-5 TGTGCCAGCCCAGACTCCAACACAGATACGCAGTATTTT CASPDSNTDTQYF